This T cell receptor (beta chain) derives from a study of OX40 agonist ivuxolimab in advanced cancers. The wider study: Ivuxolimab was administered intravenously to patients at 0.01 to 10 mg/kg every 2 weeks. Cohort: roughly 79% men, mean age about 60, aged about 20 to 90.

Measured with immunoSEQ multiplex PCR; TCRdb has only the in-frame clones, and not every one. The sample gives approximately 69,000 clones, roughly nine tenths of which show up once; under 0.35% is in the top ten. Losses at the gene ends were 2 bases for V and 1 base for J; bases not matched to a gene: 4. The CDR3 totals 16 residues. The V gene's germline CDR1 is LGHNT and CDR2 FRNRAP. This rearrangement joins TRBV12-5 to TRBJ1-1, with 10 positions matching TRBD1. This receptor was taken from an adult with an advanced solid tumor such as melanoma, head and neck, liver or kidney cancer. The starting material was CD4+ or CD8+ T cells sorted from blood, obtained in a trial of the OX40 agonist ivuxolimab. CDR3 sequence: CASGLLRTGGNTEAFF. As DNA, the CDR3 is TGTGCTAGTGGTTTGCTCAGGACAGGGGGGAACACTGAAGCTTTCTTT.